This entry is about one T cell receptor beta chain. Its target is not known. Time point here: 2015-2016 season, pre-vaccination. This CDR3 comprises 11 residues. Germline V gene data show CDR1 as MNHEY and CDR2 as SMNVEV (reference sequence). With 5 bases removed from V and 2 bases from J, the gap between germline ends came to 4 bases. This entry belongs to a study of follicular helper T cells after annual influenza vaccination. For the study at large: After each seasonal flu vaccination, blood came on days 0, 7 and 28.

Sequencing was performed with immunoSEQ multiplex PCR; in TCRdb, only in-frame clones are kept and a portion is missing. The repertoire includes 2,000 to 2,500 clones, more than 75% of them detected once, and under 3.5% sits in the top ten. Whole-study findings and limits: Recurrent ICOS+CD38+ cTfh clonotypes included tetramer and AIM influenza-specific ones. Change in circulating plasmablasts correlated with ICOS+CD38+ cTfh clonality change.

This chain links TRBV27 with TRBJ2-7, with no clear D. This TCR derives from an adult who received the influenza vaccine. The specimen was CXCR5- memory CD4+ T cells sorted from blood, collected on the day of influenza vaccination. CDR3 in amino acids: CASSSTYEQYF. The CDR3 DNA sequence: TGTGCCAGCAGTAGTACCTACGAGCAGTACTTC.